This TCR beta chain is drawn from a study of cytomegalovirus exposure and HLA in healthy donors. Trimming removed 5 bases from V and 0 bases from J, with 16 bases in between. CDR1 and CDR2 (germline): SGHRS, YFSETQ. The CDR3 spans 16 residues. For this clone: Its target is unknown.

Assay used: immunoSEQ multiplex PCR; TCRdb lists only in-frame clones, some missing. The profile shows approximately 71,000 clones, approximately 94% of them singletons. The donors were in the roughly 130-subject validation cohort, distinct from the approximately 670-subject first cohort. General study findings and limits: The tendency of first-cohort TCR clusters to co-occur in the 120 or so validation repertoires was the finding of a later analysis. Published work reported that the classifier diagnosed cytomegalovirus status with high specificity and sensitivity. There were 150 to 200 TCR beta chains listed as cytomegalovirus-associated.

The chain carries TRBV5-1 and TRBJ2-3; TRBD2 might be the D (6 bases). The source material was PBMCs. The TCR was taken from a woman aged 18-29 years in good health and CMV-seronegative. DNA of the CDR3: TGCGCCAGCAGTTATTTCGGAGGGTCTAGCACAGATACGCAGTATTTT. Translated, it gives CASSYFGGSSTDTQYF.